These 30 T cell receptor beta chains originate from one sample sequenced in a study of T-cell memory formation after mild COVID-19. TCRdb processed the 5' RACE reads anew with MiXCR; each CDR3 protein has one entry. The sample has 350,000 to 500,000 distinct CDR3 sequences; under 20% are singletons. The specimen was PBMCs or a T cell subset sorted from them (not recorded which). The receptors here all came from a man younger than 35 who had mild COVID-19 (a few samples of this study predate the infection). Cell type and time point are not known.

This clonotype was seen only a few times. The chain joins TRBV12-3 or TRBV12-4 to TRBJ2-1; no clear D gene. CDR3 size: 13 residues. V was pared by 4 bases and J by 8 bases, with 12 bases between. CDR3 amino acids: CASSSPNEHEQFF. The CDR3 bases are TGTGCCAGCAGTTCCCCCAATGAGCATGAGCAGTTCTTC.

The rearrangement links TRBV4-1 to TRBJ1-4; tentative D call: TRBD1 (5 bases). The CDR3 sequence is 16 residues long. V dropped 1 base and J dropped 5 bases, with 14 bases sitting between them. Germline assignment: CDR1 MGHRA and CDR2 YSYEKL. This CDR3 is CASSQGWWGSNEKLFF. The CDR3 DNA reads as TGCGCCAGCAGCCAAGGATGGTGGGGCTCGAATGAAAAACTGTTTTTT.

The chain combines TRBV24-1 with TRBJ2-2; D is unresolved. The germline gives CDR1 KGHDR, CDR2 SFDVKD. The CDR3 spans 12 residues. With 6 bases removed from V and 1 base from J, the gap between germline ends came to 2 bases. This chain's CDR3 is CATSLNTGELFF. The CDR3, as DNA: TGTGCCACCAGTCTGAACACCGGGGAGCTGTTTTTT.

The gene calls are TRBV5-1 and TRBJ2-2; D may be TRBD2 (6 bases). The V end was cut by 1 base, the J end by 6 bases, with 10 bases between. This CDR3 spans 14 amino acids. Germline CDR1 is SGHRS and CDR2 is YFSETQ. This CDR3 reads CASSLKGGAGELFF. The CDR3, as DNA: TGCGCCAGCAGCTTGAAGGGCGGGGCCGGGGAGCTGTTTTTT. The complete variable domain, with remaining parts taken from reference TRBV5-1 and TRBJ2-2, reads KAGVTQTPRYLIKTRGQQVTLSCSPISGHRSVSWYQQTPGQGLQFLFEYFSETQRNKGNFPGRFSGRQFSNSRSEMNVSTLELGDSALYLCASSLKGGAGELFFGEGSRLTVL.

The chain joins TRBV6-5 to TRBJ1-3, with TRBD1 identical over 7 bases. Germline V gives CDR1 MNHEY, CDR2 SVGAGI. V gave up 0 bases and J gave up 4 bases; unmatched junction bases: 6. The CDR3 extends over 16 amino acids. In DNA, the CDR3 is TGTGCCAGCAGTTACTCGTACGGGACAGCCGGAAACACCATATATTTT. Amino acids: CASSYSYGTAGNTIYF.

This clonotype was seen more than once but under ten times. The genes are TRBV7-2 and TRBJ1-2, with D maybe TRBD1 (5 bases). Germline CDR1 SGHTA, CDR2 FQGNSA. V lost 5 bases and J lost 6, with 19 bases in between. CDR3 length: 15 amino acids. For the CDR3, the DNA is TGTGCCAGCAGCCCAAGCGGGAGGGGCGTGGATGGCTACACCTTC. Protein product: CASSPSGRGVDGYTF.

The chain recombines TRBV5-1 with TRBJ2-5; 10 bases map to TRBD1. J lost 7 bases, V lost 4 bases, and 4 bases had no gene match. Germline V gene lookup returns CDR1 SGHRS and CDR2 YFSETQ. CDR3 size: 13 residues. For the CDR3, the DNA is TGCGCCAGCAGCGCGGACAGGGGGGTGACCCAGTACTTC. This codes for CASSADRGVTQYF. The whole variable domain, remainder taken from reference TRBV5-1 and TRBJ2-5, is KAGVTQTPRYLIKTRGQQVTLSCSPISGHRSVSWYQQTPGQGLQFLFEYFSETQRNKGNFPGRFSGRQFSNSRSEMNVSTLELGDSALYLCASSADRGVTQYFGPGTRLLVL.

In this sample, this clonotype turned up a few times. J is TRBJ2-5 and V is TRBV15; D is perhaps TRBD2 (5 bases). This CDR3 is 15 amino acids long. V lost 1 base and J 5 bases, leaving 14 bases between the germline ends. Germline V gene data show CDR1 as LNHNV and CDR2 as YYDKDF (reference sequence). CDR3 in amino acids: CATSRVDPGGETQYF. DNA of the CDR3: TGTGCCACCAGCAGAGTGGATCCCGGCGGGGAGACCCAGTACTTC.

The chain joins TRBV20-1 to TRBJ2-5, with D maybe TRBD1 (6 bases). Trimming took 5 bases from V and 4 from J, leaving 11 bases between them. Germline V gene data show CDR1 as DFQATT and CDR2 as SNEGSKA (reference sequence). This CDR3 contains 12 residues. The CDR3 is CSAPQGRETQYF. The CDR3 bases are TGCAGTGCTCCGCAGGGGCGAGAGACCCAGTACTTC.

The rearrangement links TRBV4-1 to TRBJ2-7, with 8 bases identical to TRBD1. This CDR3 has 15 residues. Germline CDR1 reads MGHRA; CDR2 reads YSYEKL. The J segment lost 4 bases and the V segment lost 1 base, leaving 6 bases of the junction unmatched. The CDR3 is CASSQAGQEFYEQYF. CDR3 in DNA: TGCGCCAGCAGCCAAGCGGGACAGGAGTTTTACGAGCAGTACTTC.

The J gene is TRBJ2-3, the V gene TRBV9; 11 bases align to TRBD2. This CDR3 is built from 16 residues. V was clipped by 0 bases and J by 4 bases; unmatched bases: 4. Germline V CDR1 and CDR2: SGDLS, YYNGEE. CDR3: CASSVGLAGGSDTQYF. Here the CDR3 DNA reads TGTGCCAGCAGCGTAGGCCTAGCGGGGGGTTCAGATACGCAGTATTTT.

A few counts support this clonotype. This chain joins TRBV7-9 and TRBJ2-2, with TRBD1 matching over 9 bases. CDR3 length equals 17 residues. V shed 4 bases and J 0 bases; nucleotides not matched to a gene: 6. In germline, CDR1 is SEHNR, CDR2 FQNEAQ (reference sequence). The CDR3 region has the DNA TGTGCCAGCAGCTCCCGGGACAGGGATGCGAACACCGGGGAGCTGTTTTTT. The encoded protein is CASSSRDRDANTGELFF.

This clonotype occurred a few times. The chain recombines TRBV7-9 with TRBJ2-1; D ambiguous. Germline assignment: CDR1 SEHNR and CDR2 FQNEAQ (reference sequence). V gave up 5 bases and J gave up 2 bases, with 16 bases separating them. The CDR3 length is 16 residues. The CDR3 protein is CASSEHPAGTYNEQFF. In nucleotides, the CDR3 is TGTGCCAGCAGCGAACACCCGGCTGGAACCTACAATGAGCAGTTCTTC.

A few counts support this clonotype. The chain has TRBV2 and TRBJ2-7, with 13 bases that match TRBD2. The CDR3 sequence is 14 residues long. Looked up from germline, CDR1 is SNHLY and CDR2 is FYNNEI. Trimming at V came to 6 bases and at J to 4 bases, leaving 3 bases not matched to a gene. The CDR3 DNA is TGTGCCAGCAGATGGACTAGCGGGGGTTACGAGCAGTACTTC. Its protein product is CASRWTSGGYEQYF.

This clonotype appeared a few times. The rearrangement joins TRBV28 to TRBJ1-5; perhaps TRBD1 as D (5 bases). The germline gives CDR1 MDHEN, CDR2 SYDVKM. The length of the CDR3 is 15 residues. With 2 bases removed from V and 2 bases from J, the gap between germline ends came to 10 bases. CDR3 DNA: TGTGCCAGCAGTTTAGGGACGACGCGCAATCAGCCCCAGCATTTT. Translating gives CASSLGTTRNQPQHF.

V usage is TRBV4-1 and J usage is TRBJ1-4; a weak D match, TRBD1 (5 bases). The CDR3 has 16 amino acids. The germline CDR1 and CDR2 sequences are MGHRA and YSYEKL. V shed 2 bases and J shed 2 bases, with 12 bases lying between them. For the CDR3, the DNA is TGCGCCAGCAGCCAACCTAGACGGGGGACTAATGAAAAACTGTTTTTT. Protein: CASSQPRRGTNEKLFF.

This clonotype occurred a few times. The chain carries TRBV30 and TRBJ1-5, with no clear D. The CDR3 extends over 17 amino acids. The ends were cut back, 0 bases at V and 5 bases at J, with 20 bases in the middle. CDR1 is GTSNPN and CDR2 is SVGIG in the germline V gene (reference sequence). The CDR3 region has the DNA TGTGCCTGGAGTGTACGGGGAGTCAGGAGCCTGGATCAGCCCCAGCATTTT. It is translated as CAWSVRGVRSLDQPQHF. Using reference TRBV30 and TRBJ1-5 for the parts outside the CDR3, the full variable domain is SQTIHQWPATLVQPVGSPLSLECTVEGTSNPNLYWYRQAAGRGLQLLFYSVGIGQISSEVPQNLSASRPQDRQFILSSKKLLLSDSGFYLCAWSVRGVRSLDQPQHFGDGTRLSIL.

This clonotype has a count of ten or more. J is TRBJ2-5 and V is TRBV4-1, with D possibly TRBD2 on 5 matching bases. This CDR3 is 13 amino acids long. Germline-derived CDR1 and CDR2 are MGHRA and YSYEKL. V was cut by 4 bases and J by 1 base, with 7 bases left in between. The CDR3 DNA follows: TGCGCCAGCAGCCTGAGGGTCCAAGAGACCCAGTACTTC. Translation gives CASSLRVQETQYF.

This clonotype was seen a few times. The chain has TRBV9 and TRBJ1-6; D uncertain. The germline CDR1 and CDR2 sequences are SGDLS and YYNGEE. V dropped 3 bases and J dropped 2 bases, with 12 bases sitting between them. The CDR3 loop spans 16 amino acids. The CDR3 DNA reads as TGTGCCAGCAGCGCCGACGAGGGTACCTATAATTCACCCCTCCACTTT. The encoded protein is CASSADEGTYNSPLHF.

The gene calls are TRBV5-6 and TRBJ1-1, with 11 positions matching TRBD1. The trim removed 2 bases at V and 4 bases at J, leaving 4 bases unmatched. Germline values: CDR1 SGHDT, CDR2 YYEEEE. The CDR3 has 15 residues. For the CDR3, the DNA is TGTGCCAGCAGCTTCGGGACAGGGGGGAGCACTGAAGCTTTCTTT. Protein sequence: CASSFGTGGSTEAFF.

The rearrangement uses TRBV2 and TRBJ2-7; D perhaps matches TRBD1 (6 bases). Trimming pared 0 bases from V and 4 bases from J, leaving 19 bases between. Germline V lookup: CDR1 SNHLY, CDR2 FYNNEI. The CDR3 extends over 17 amino acids. The CDR3 DNA reads TGTGCCAGCAGTGAAGCGCTTACTGGGACACTTTATTACGAGCAGTACTTC. This sequence encodes CASSEALTGTLYYEQYF.

This rearrangement joins TRBV5-4 to TRBJ1-5, with a tentative D call TRBD1 (5 bases). The CDR3 length is 14 residues. The germline gives CDR1 SGHNT, CDR2 YYREEE (reference sequence). The V gene lost 2 bases and the J gene lost 4 bases, with 10 bases spanning the gap. Here the CDR3 DNA reads TGTGCCAGCAGCTTTAAAGGGGATAATCAGCCCCAGCATTTT. Its translation is CASSFKGDNQPQHF.

This clonotype was picked up a small number of times. This chain uses TRBV18 with TRBJ2-2; 9 bases are a match to TRBD1. CDR3 size: 18 residues. V lost 6 bases to trimming and J lost 1 base; unmatched junction nucleotides: 12. The germline V gene encodes CDR1 KGHSH and CDR2 LQKENI. This CDR3 reads CASSGRDPGQGNTGELFF. The CDR3 bases are TGTGCCAGCTCCGGACGTGATCCGGGACAGGGGAACACCGGGGAGCTGTTTTTT. Based on the CDR3 plus reference TRBV18 and TRBJ2-2, the full variable domain is NAGVMQNPRHLVRRRGQEARLRCSPMKGHSHVYWYRQLPEEGLKFMVYLQKENIIDESGMPKERFSAEFPKEGPSILRIQQVVRGDSAAYFCASSGRDPGQGNTGELFFGEGSRLTVL.

V is TRBV29-1 and J is TRBJ1-3; D is unclear. The germline gives CDR1 SQVTM, CDR2 ANQGSEA. Trimming pared 3 bases from V and 0 bases from J, leaving 6 bases between. CDR3 size: 13 residues. CDR3 nucleotide sequence: TGCAGCGTTGAGCAACACTCTGGAAACACCATATATTTT. This codes for CSVEQHSGNTIYF.

The genes are TRBV7-9 and TRBJ1-4; weak D call: TRBD1 (5 bases). V was trimmed by 2 bases and J by 7 bases, leaving 14 bases between them. In germline, CDR1 is SEHNR, CDR2 FQNEAQ (reference sequence). This CDR3 has 15 residues. CDR3 nucleotide sequence: TGTGCCAGCAGCTTAAGTCGAAGGGGCATTGAAAAACTGTTTTTT. It specifies CASSLSRRGIEKLFF. The full variable domain, rest sourced from reference TRBV7-9 and TRBJ1-4, is DTGVSQNPRHKITKRGQNVTFRCDPISEHNRLYWYRQTLGQGPEFLTYFQNEAQLEKSRLLSDRFSAERPKGSFSTLEIQRTEQGDSAMYLCASSLSRRGIEKLFFGSGTQLSVL.

The table lists this clonotype with a few counts. The rearrangement uses TRBV6-5 and TRBJ1-5; D is perhaps TRBD1 (5 bases). This CDR3 has 15 amino acids. The V end lost 2 bases, the J end lost 1 base, and 9 bases lay between the germline ends. CDR1 and CDR2 (germline): MNHEY, SVGAGI. The CDR3: CASSYGAGSNQPQHF. In nucleotides, the CDR3 is TGTGCCAGCAGTTACGGGGCGGGGAGCAATCAGCCCCAGCATTTT.

The chain combines TRBV4-3 with TRBJ1-3; D gene unclear. Germline CDR1 and CDR2: LGHNA and YSLEER. With 0 bases removed from V and 5 bases from J, the gap between germline ends came to 5 bases. CDR3 length: 13 residues. The CDR3 DNA sequence: TGCGCCAGCAGCCAAGATTCGCGAAACACCATATATTTT. It specifies CASSQDSRNTIYF.

This clonotype was found a few times. V and J are TRBV9 and TRBJ2-1; TRBD2 is a possible D gene (5 bases). In germline, CDR1 is SGDLS, CDR2 YYNGEE. Trimming took off 2 bases at V and 9 bases at J, with 12 bases between the two ends. The CDR3 sequence is 13 residues long. The CDR3 nucleotides are TGTGCCAGCAGCGTGACTACTAGTTCTGAGCAGTTCTTC. This gives the protein CASSVTTSSEQFF.

The V gene is TRBV20-1, the J gene TRBJ2-1; TRBD1 matches 10 bases. CDR1 DFQATT and CDR2 SNEGSKA come from the germline V gene (reference sequence). The CDR3 spans 16 residues. The J segment lost 8 bases and the V segment lost 0 bases, leaving 10 bases of the junction unmatched. The CDR3 reads CSARDSDRGGIYEQFF. DNA of the CDR3: TGCAGTGCTAGAGATTCGGACAGGGGGGGTATCTATGAGCAGTTCTTC.

This clonotype was seen more than once but under ten times. The chain combines TRBV9 with TRBJ2-6, with D perhaps TRBD1 (5 bases). The V gene's germline CDR1 is SGDLS and CDR2 YYNGEE. The germline V and J ends were trimmed by 3 bases and 3 bases, with 10 bases remaining between them. This CDR3 is built from 15 residues. The CDR3 DNA reads as TGTGCCAGCAGCGGCTGGGGCGATGGGGCCAACGTCCTGACTTTC. Its protein is CASSGWGDGANVLTF. Complete variable domain (other parts from reference TRBV9 and TRBJ2-6): DSGVTQTPKHLITATGQRVTLRCSPRSGDLSVYWYQQSLDQGLQFLIQYYNGEERAKGNILERFSAQQFPDLHSELNLSSLELGDSALYFCASSGWGDGANVLTFGAGSRLTVL.